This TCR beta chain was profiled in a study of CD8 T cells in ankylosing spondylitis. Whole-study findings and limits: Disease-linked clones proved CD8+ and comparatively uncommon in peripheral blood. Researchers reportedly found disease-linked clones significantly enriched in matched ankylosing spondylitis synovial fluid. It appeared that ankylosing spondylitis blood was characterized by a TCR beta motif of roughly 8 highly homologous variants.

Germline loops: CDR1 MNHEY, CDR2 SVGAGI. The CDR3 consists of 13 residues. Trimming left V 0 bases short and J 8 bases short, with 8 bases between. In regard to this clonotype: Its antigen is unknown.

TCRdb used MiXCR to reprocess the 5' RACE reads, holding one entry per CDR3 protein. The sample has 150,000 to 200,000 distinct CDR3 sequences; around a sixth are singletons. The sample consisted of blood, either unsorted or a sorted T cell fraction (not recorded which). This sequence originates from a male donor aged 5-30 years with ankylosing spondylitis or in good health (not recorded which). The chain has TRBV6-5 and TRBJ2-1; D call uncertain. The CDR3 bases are TGTGCCAGCAGTTACTCGATCACCGATGAGCAGTTCTTC. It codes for CASSYSITDEQFF.